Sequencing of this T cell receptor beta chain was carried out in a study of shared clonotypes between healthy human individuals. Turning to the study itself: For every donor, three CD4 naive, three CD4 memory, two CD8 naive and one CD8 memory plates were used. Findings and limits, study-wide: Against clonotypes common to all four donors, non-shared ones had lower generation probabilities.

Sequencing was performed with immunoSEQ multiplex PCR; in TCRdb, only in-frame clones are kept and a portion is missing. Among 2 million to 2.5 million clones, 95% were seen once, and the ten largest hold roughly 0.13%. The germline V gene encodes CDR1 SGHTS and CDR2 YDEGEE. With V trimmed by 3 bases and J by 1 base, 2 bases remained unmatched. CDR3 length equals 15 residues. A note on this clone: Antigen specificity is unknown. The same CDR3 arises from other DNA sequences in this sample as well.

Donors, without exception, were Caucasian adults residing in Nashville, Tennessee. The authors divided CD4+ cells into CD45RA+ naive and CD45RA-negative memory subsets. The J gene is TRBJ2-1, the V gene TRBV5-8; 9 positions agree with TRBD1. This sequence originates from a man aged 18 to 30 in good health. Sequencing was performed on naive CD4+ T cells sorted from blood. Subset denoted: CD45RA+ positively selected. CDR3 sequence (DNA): TGTGCCAGCAGCTCAGGACAGGGGTCCTACAATGAGCAGTTCTTC. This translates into CASSSGQGSYNEQFF.